Listed below are T cell receptor beta chains from one sample, sequenced in a study of shared clonotypes between healthy human individuals. Sequencing used immunoSEQ multiplex PCR; TCRdb keeps in-frame clones, though not all of them. The sample has about 1 million clones; around 76% are singletons. Material for sequencing was memory CD4+ T cells sorted from blood. The receptors come from a man aged 18-30 years in good health. The CDR3 runs from the conserved cysteine through the conserved F or W. A D gene is named only where the DNA matches it firmly. Clone size appears in some rows only: once, few, many, or a class for an expanded clone.

v_gene: TRBV7-9; j_gene: TRBJ2-7; abundance: once; d_gene: -; CDR3nt: TGTGCCAGCAGCTTAATGGGTCCCTCCGAGCAGTACTTC; CDR3aa: CASSLMGPSEQYF
v_gene: TRBV18; j_gene: TRBJ1-1; abundance: -; d_gene: TRBD1; CDR3nt: TGTGCCAGCTCACCCCCCGACAGGGCGGGGACTGAAGCTTTCTTT; CDR3aa: CASSPPDRAGTEAFF
v_gene: TRBV5-5; j_gene: TRBJ1-4; abundance: once; d_gene: TRBD1; CDR3nt: TGTGCCAGCAGCCGTACACAGGGGGCCACTAATGAAAAACTGTTTTTT; CDR3aa: CASSRTQGATNEKLFF
v_gene: TRBV27; j_gene: TRBJ1-3; abundance: -; d_gene: -; CDR3nt: TGTGCCAGCAGCAAGAGGTCTGGAAACACCATATATTTT; CDR3aa: CASSKRSGNTIYF
v_gene: TRBV29-1; j_gene: TRBJ2-7; abundance: -; d_gene: TRBD1; CDR3nt: TGCAGCGCCGGCGGAACAGGGGGCTCCTACGAGCAGTACTTC; CDR3aa: CSAGGTGGSYEQYF
v_gene: TRBV5-1; j_gene: TRBJ1-1; abundance: -; d_gene: -; CDR3nt: TGCGCCAGCAGCTTGGTTGGGGACATGAACACTGAAGCTTTCTTT; CDR3aa: CASSLVGDMNTEAFF
v_gene: TRBV5-1; j_gene: TRBJ1-1; abundance: -; d_gene: -; CDR3nt: TGCGCCAGCAGCCCGTATAGGAACACTGAAGCTTTCTTT; CDR3aa: CASSPYRNTEAFF
v_gene: TRBV4-2; j_gene: TRBJ1-3; abundance: few; d_gene: -; CDR3nt: TGTGCCAGCAGCCAAGATCGGATAAGCCGGGCCCGGTATTTT; CDR3aa: CASSQDRISRARYF
v_gene: TRBV19; j_gene: TRBJ2-7; abundance: -; d_gene: -; CDR3nt: TGTGCCAGTAGTATGAGGGACGAGCAGTACTTC; CDR3aa: CASSMRDEQYF
v_gene: TRBV6-5; j_gene: TRBJ2-7; abundance: -; d_gene: -; CDR3nt: TGTGCCAGCAGCTACAGAAGCGGAACCTACGAGCAGTACTTC; CDR3aa: CASSYRSGTYEQYF
v_gene: TRBV6-6; j_gene: TRBJ2-2; abundance: -; d_gene: -; CDR3nt: TGTGCCAGCTACCGACAGGTGAACACCGGGGAGCTGTTTTTT; CDR3aa: CASYRQVNTGELFF
v_gene: TRBV11-2; j_gene: TRBJ2-7; abundance: -; d_gene: -; CDR3nt: TGTGCCAGCAGCTGGCGGTTGGGAGGGGGCGACGAGCAGTACTTC; CDR3aa: CASSWRLGGGDEQYF
v_gene: TRBV7-2; j_gene: TRBJ2-1; abundance: -; d_gene: TRBD1; CDR3nt: TGTGCCAGCAGCCGCCGGACAGGGATTGAGCAGTTCTTC; CDR3aa: CASSRRTGIEQFF
v_gene: TRBV7-9; j_gene: TRBJ2-7; abundance: -; d_gene: -; CDR3nt: TGTGCCAGCAGCTTAGATAGGGGCCCTATCTACGAGCAGTACTTC; CDR3aa: CASSLDRGPIYEQYF
v_gene: TRBV7-2; j_gene: TRBJ1-2; abundance: -; d_gene: -; CDR3nt: TGTGCCAGCAGCTTAGCCGCAGGGAACTATGGCTACACCTTC; CDR3aa: CASSLAAGNYGYTF
v_gene: TRBV11-3; j_gene: TRBJ2-7; abundance: once; d_gene: -; CDR3nt: TGTGCCAGCAGCTTAGCCGGGGGTAGCGACGAGCAGTACTTC; CDR3aa: CASSLAGGSDEQYF
v_gene: TRBV19; j_gene: TRBJ2-4; abundance: -; d_gene: -; CDR3nt: TGTGCCAGTAGCGGCCGGGAAAACATTCAGTACTTC; CDR3aa: CASSGRENIQYF
v_gene: TRBV10-1; j_gene: TRBJ2-2; abundance: -; d_gene: -; CDR3nt: TGCGCCAGCAGCGAGGGGTCCGCGAACACCGGGGAGCTGTTTTTT; CDR3aa: CASSEGSANTGELFF
v_gene: TRBV2; j_gene: TRBJ1-6; abundance: -; d_gene: TRBD1; CDR3nt: TGTGCCAGCAGTAGTACAGGGGCGTTGAATTCACCCCTCCACTTT; CDR3aa: CASSSTGALNSPLHF
v_gene: TRBV6-1; j_gene: TRBJ1-2; abundance: many; d_gene: -; CDR3nt: TGTGCCAGCAGTGAAGCCGTAAGGGGAAGAGACTATGGCTACACCTTC; CDR3aa: CASSEAVRGRDYGYTF
v_gene: TRBV30; j_gene: TRBJ2-1; abundance: -; d_gene: -; CDR3nt: TGTGCCTGGGCTAGGTTCTACAATGAGCAGTTCTTC; CDR3aa: CAWARFYNEQFF
v_gene: TRBV10-1; j_gene: TRBJ2-3; abundance: -; d_gene: -; CDR3nt: TGCGCCAGGTCGGGGGACACGCAGTATTTT; CDR3aa: CARSGDTQYF
v_gene: TRBV6-1; j_gene: TRBJ2-5; abundance: once; d_gene: -; CDR3nt: TGTGCCAGCAGCCAAAGAAAGGAGACCCAGTACTTC; CDR3aa: CASSQRKETQYF
v_gene: TRBV5-6; j_gene: TRBJ2-7; abundance: -; d_gene: TRBD2; CDR3nt: TGTGCCAGCAGGCTGAGCGGGAGGTACTCCTACGAGCAGTACTTC; CDR3aa: CASRLSGRYSYEQYF
v_gene: TRBV30; j_gene: TRBJ1-2; abundance: -; d_gene: TRBD1; CDR3nt: TGTGCCTGGAGTCCCACAGGGGACAGTAACTATGGCTACACCTTC; CDR3aa: CAWSPTGDSNYGYTF
v_gene: TRBV7-9; j_gene: TRBJ2-7; abundance: -; d_gene: -; CDR3nt: TGTGCCAGCACCGGATGGAGCTCCTACGAGCAGTACTTC; CDR3aa: CASTGWSSYEQYF
v_gene: TRBV11-2; j_gene: TRBJ1-2; abundance: -; d_gene: -; CDR3nt: TGTGCCAGCAGCTTAGATCCCCAGACGGAATCCTATGGCTACACCTTC; CDR3aa: CASSLDPQTESYGYTF
v_gene: TRBV7-2; j_gene: TRBJ1-5; abundance: -; d_gene: -; CDR3nt: TGTGCCAGCAGCCTCTGGACGGGGGCCGATAGCAATCAGCCCCAGCATTTT; CDR3aa: CASSLWTGADSNQPQHF
v_gene: TRBV19; j_gene: TRBJ1-5; abundance: -; d_gene: -; CDR3nt: TGTGCCAGCCATAGGGAATACAGAGACTATAGCAATCAGCCCCAGCATTTT; CDR3aa: CASHREYRDYSNQPQHF
v_gene: TRBV6-6; j_gene: TRBJ1-5; abundance: -; d_gene: TRBD1; CDR3nt: TGCGCCAGCAGCCCCGGACAGGGGTTGCCCCAGCATTTT; CDR3aa: CASSPGQGLPQHF
v_gene: TRBV30; j_gene: TRBJ1-1; abundance: -; d_gene: TRBD1; CDR3nt: TGTGCCTGGATTTCACAGGGGGCCACTGAAGCTTTCTTT; CDR3aa: CAWISQGATEAFF
v_gene: TRBV6-1; j_gene: TRBJ2-7; abundance: -; d_gene: TRBD1; CDR3nt: TGTGCCAGCAGTGAAGGGGGACAGGCCTACGAGCAGTACTTC; CDR3aa: CASSEGGQAYEQYF
v_gene: TRBV5-1; j_gene: TRBJ2-3; abundance: once; d_gene: TRBD2; CDR3nt: TGCGCCAGCAGCATCCTTCTAGCGGGCAGCACAGATACGCAGTATTTT; CDR3aa: CASSILLAGSTDTQYF
v_gene: TRBV7-9; j_gene: TRBJ2-7; abundance: -; d_gene: -; CDR3nt: TGTGCCAGCAGTTTCGGACCCTCCCCCTACGAGCAGTACTTC; CDR3aa: CASSFGPSPYEQYF
v_gene: TRBV10-2; j_gene: TRBJ2-3; abundance: -; d_gene: -; CDR3nt: TGCGCCAGCAGCACGGGGGCGGGTTTCCGGGTAGATACGCAGTATTTT; CDR3aa: CASSTGAGFRVDTQYF
v_gene: TRBV6-6; j_gene: TRBJ1-6; abundance: -; d_gene: -; CDR3nt: TGTGCCAGCAGTTACGGGTACAACCTTAATTCACCCCTCCACTTT; CDR3aa: CASSYGYNLNSPLHF
v_gene: TRBV6-5; j_gene: TRBJ2-3; abundance: -; d_gene: TRBD2; CDR3nt: TGTGCCAGCAGTTACCAAGCGGGGTTCACGGATACGCAGTATTTT; CDR3aa: CASSYQAGFTDTQYF
v_gene: TRBV14; j_gene: TRBJ1-3; abundance: -; d_gene: -; CDR3nt: TGTGCCAGCAGCCAAGATGGGTCGGTTTCGTGGGGGAGTGGAAACACCATATATTTT; CDR3aa: CASSQDGSVSWGSGNTIYF
v_gene: TRBV27; j_gene: TRBJ2-7; abundance: -; d_gene: -; CDR3nt: TGTGCCAGCAGCGTCACGGCGGGACATAGCTCCTACGAGCAGTACTTC; CDR3aa: CASSVTAGHSSYEQYF
v_gene: TRBV18; j_gene: TRBJ2-7; abundance: -; d_gene: -; CDR3nt: TGTGCCAGCTCCCGGGACCGTGGCCCCTACGAGCAGTACTTC; CDR3aa: CASSRDRGPYEQYF
v_gene: TRBV29-1; j_gene: TRBJ2-1; abundance: many; d_gene: TRBD2; CDR3nt: TGCAGCGTCGGGACTAGCTACAATGAGCAGTTCTTC; CDR3aa: CSVGTSYNEQFF
v_gene: TRBV6-1; j_gene: TRBJ2-7; abundance: -; d_gene: -; CDR3nt: TGTGCCGCCCTTGGGGTGTACGAGCAGTACTTC; CDR3aa: CAALGVYEQYF